A single sample gave rise to the 15 T cell receptor beta chains below, sequenced in a study of blood T cell repertoires in COVID-19. Clones were sequenced by immunoSEQ multiplex PCR, and TCRdb holds only the in-frame ones, with some missing. The repertoire includes over 130,000 clones, roughly four fifths of them detected once, and about 8.4% sits in the top ten. The sequenced sample was peripheral blood. These TCRs come from a woman between 50 and 59 years old with active or convalescent COVID-19.

The chain employs TRBV28 and TRBJ1-5, with TRBD1 identical over 11 bases. V shed 5 bases and J 3 bases; nucleotides not matched to a gene: 9. The CDR3 length is 17 residues. The germline V gene encodes CDR1 MDHEN and CDR2 SYDVKM. Written as DNA, the CDR3 is TGTGCCAGCAGTGGGTATGGACAGGGGGCTTTCAATCAGCCCCAGCATTTT. Protein sequence: CASSGYGQGAFNQPQHF.

This rearrangement joins TRBV27 to TRBJ2-1; 10 nucleotides line up with TRBD2. Trimming at V came to 5 bases and at J to 4 bases, leaving 2 bases not matched to a gene. Germline CDR1 reads MNHEY; CDR2 reads SMNVEV (reference sequence). CDR3 length: 14 residues. DNA for the CDR3: TGTGCCAGCAGTCGGACTAGCGGTTACAATGAGCAGTTCTTC. Translation: CASSRTSGYNEQFF.

The chain has TRBV2 and TRBJ2-5, with D perhaps TRBD2 (6 bases). The germline CDR1 and CDR2 sequences are SNHLY and FYNNEI. V lost 7 bases, J lost 1 base, and 13 bases lay in between. This CDR3 region has 14 residues. CDR3 loop: CASTEVLAQETQYF. The CDR3 nucleotides are TGTGCCAGCACCGAAGTACTAGCCCAAGAGACCCAGTACTTC. The full variable domain, with the rest looked up from reference TRBV2 and TRBJ2-5, is EPEVTQTPSHQVTQMGQEVILRCVPISNHLYFYWYRQILGQKVEFLVSFYNNEISEKSEIFDDQFSVERPDGSNFTLKIRSTKLEDSAMYFCASTEVLAQETQYFGPGTRLLVL.

The chain uses TRBV30 and TRBJ1-1; the D gene is possibly TRBD1 (5 bases). Deletions cut 3 bases from V and 1 base from J, with 9 bases between. CDR1 GTSNPN and CDR2 SVGIG come from the germline V gene (reference sequence). The CDR3 has 13 amino acids. CDR3 protein: CAWRGPWNTEAFF. The CDR3 region has the DNA TGTGCCTGGAGGGGGCCGTGGAACACTGAAGCTTTCTTT. Complete variable domain (other parts from reference TRBV30 and TRBJ1-1): SQTIHQWPATLVQPVGSPLSLECTVEGTSNPNLYWYRQAAGRGLQLLFYSVGIGQISSEVPQNLSASRPQDRQFILSSKKLLLSDSGFYLCAWRGPWNTEAFFGQGTRLTVV.

The chain is built from TRBV4-2 and TRBJ2-1; 9 nucleotides align to TRBD2. Germline CDR1 is LGHNA and CDR2 is YNFKEQ. After removal of 1 base from V and 2 bases from J, the junction contained 3 bases not matched to a gene. The CDR3 has 16 amino acids. CDR3 sequence: CASSQVGGGAYNEQFF. CDR3 bases: TGTGCCAGCAGCCAAGTTGGCGGGGGGGCCTACAATGAGCAGTTCTTC.

The chain couples TRBV27 to TRBJ1-1; tentatively, D is TRBD1 (5 bases). CDR3 size: 16 residues. Trimming removed 5 bases at V and 4 bases at J, with 20 bases between. CDR1 and CDR2 (germline): MNHEY, SMNVEV (reference sequence). CDR3 DNA sequence: TGTGCCAGCAGTGTCATAGGGGAATGGAGGGGCACTGAAGCTTTCTTT. Translating it yields CASSVIGEWRGTEAFF.

The V gene is TRBV9, the J gene TRBJ2-5, with a possible D match to TRBD1 (5 bases). CDR3 length: 14 residues. Germline CDR1 is SGDLS and CDR2 is YYNGEE. Trimming shortened V by 0 bases and J by 5 bases, and 11 bases separated the two germline ends. The CDR3 loop is CASSVGGGHETQYF. CDR3 DNA: TGTGCCAGCAGCGTAGGGGGTGGACATGAGACCCAGTACTTC.

The chain links TRBV23-1 to TRBJ1-4; D ambiguous. TRBV23-1 is recorded as an ORF, its role being uncertain. CDR3 length: 16 amino acids. V lost 3 bases to trimming and J lost 8 bases, with 19 bases between them. Here the CDR3 reads CASSHPNRAREEKLFF. The CDR3 region has the DNA TGCGCCAGCAGTCACCCAAACCGGGCACGGGAGGAAAAACTGTTTTTT.

This clone was found a few times. The chain is built from TRBV30 and TRBJ2-7; 7 nucleotides agree with TRBD1. Germline values: CDR1 GTSNPN, CDR2 SVGIG (reference sequence). This CDR3 comprises 16 residues. The J segment lost 0 bases and the V segment lost 0 bases, leaving 8 bases of the junction unmatched. CDR3 in amino acids: CAWSVRTGSYSYEQYF. CDR3 nucleotides: TGTGCCTGGAGTGTACGGACAGGATCCTACTCCTACGAGCAGTACTTC.

This clone was recorded a few times. The same CDR3 also results from other DNA sequences found in this sample. This chain connects TRBV30 to TRBJ1-3; no firm D call. CDR3 length equals 11 residues. The V gene's germline CDR1 is GTSNPN and CDR2 SVGIG (reference sequence). V was shortened by 2 bases and J by 3 bases, with 2 bases between the two germline ends. Here the CDR3 reads CAWSLGNTIYF. DNA of the CDR3: TGTGCCTGGAGTCTTGGAAACACCATATATTTT.

In its sample, this clone was seen a few times. This sequence joins TRBV5-6 and TRBJ1-6, with D uncertain. The V gene lost 2 bases and the J gene lost 7 bases, with 10 bases spanning the gap. This CDR3 contains 14 residues. Germline lookup yields CDR1 SGHDT and CDR2 YYEEEE. CDR3 region: CASSLVSSNSPLHF. For the CDR3, the DNA is TGTGCCAGCAGCTTAGTCAGTTCCAATTCACCCCTCCACTTT. The full variable domain, its missing parts supplied by reference TRBV5-6 and TRBJ1-6, is DAGVTQSPTHLIKTRGQQVTLRCSPKSGHDTVSWYQQALGQGPQFIFQYYEEEERQRGNFPDRFSGHQFPNYSSELNVNALLLGDSALYLCASSLVSSNSPLHFGNGTRLTVT.

The chain links TRBV27 to TRBJ1-6; 7 bases line up with TRBD1. The CDR3 runs to 15 residues. V trimming: 6 bases; J trimming: 8 bases; junction bases outside the gene matches: 10. Germline CDR1 and CDR2: MNHEY and SMNVEV (reference sequence). The CDR3 loop reads CASSRQDRIYSPLHF. In DNA form, the CDR3 reads TGTGCCAGCAGCAGGCAGGACAGGATCTATTCACCCCTCCACTTT.

The chain carries TRBV20-1 and TRBJ2-1; 8 bases agree with TRBD2. Germline CDR1 is DFQATT and CDR2 is SNEGSKA (reference sequence). CDR3 length equals 11 residues. Trimming removed 3 bases from V and 10 bases from J; junction bases left unmatched: 2. Written as DNA, the CDR3 is TGCAGTGCTAGTAGCGGGAAGGAGCAGTTCTTC. It codes for CSASSGKEQFF.

J is TRBJ2-3 and V is TRBV3-1 (or the pseudogene TRBV3-2); D uncertain. The CDR3 has 14 amino acids. V lost 2 bases and J lost 3, with 9 bases in between. Germline CDR1 is LGHDT and CDR2 is YNNKEL (reference sequence). CDR3 coding DNA: TGTGCCAGCAGCCAATCTCCCGGGACAGATACGCAGTATTTT. This sequence encodes CASSQSPGTDTQYF.

This clone was observed many times. The gene calls are TRBV30 and TRBJ1-2; no clear D. The V and J ends lost 3 bases and 2 bases respectively, with 10 bases between them. The CDR3 is 13 amino acids. Germline-derived CDR1 and CDR2 are GTSNPN and SVGIG (reference sequence). The CDR3 loop is CAWRRGQNYGYTF. DNA of the CDR3: TGTGCCTGGAGGCGAGGGCAGAACTATGGCTACACCTTC.